Presented here are 29 T cell receptor beta chains from one specimen sequenced in a study of regulatory T cells in long-lasting Graves disease (dated by TCRdb to the early 2020s). The library was made by multiplex PCR. The reads were generated on an Illumina HiSeq 4000. To build TCR beta libraries, CDR3 regions were amplified by Arm-PCR using iRepertoire HTBI primers. Starting from the raw public reads, TCRdb applied fastp trimming at Q25, assembled clones with MiXCR and retained in-frame beta chains. All rows with the same CDR3 protein become a single entry with the most common DNA and genes. The sample includes about 470,000 distinct CDR3 sequences, with less than 25% observed a single time. The top ten hold less than 9% of the sample. The time point label on this specimen signifies: persistent/refractory GD, antithyroid drugs over 5 years with positive TRAb. RNA was extracted from PBMCs in TRIzol for both TCR sequencing and RNA sequencing.

The sample in question was peripheral blood mononuclear cells (PBMCs), obtained when the disease was refractory, from a patient treated with antithyroid drugs. The receptors come from a female donor with Graves disease.

This clonotype was recorded at least ten times. V and J are TRBV7-9 and TRBJ2-5, with unresolved D. Germline assignment: CDR1 SEHNR and CDR2 FQNEAQ (reference sequence). The CDR3 has 14 amino acids. The V gene lost 1 base and the J gene lost 1 base, with 7 bases spanning the gap. The CDR3 region is CASSLGVLQETQYF. For the CDR3, the DNA is TGTGCCAGCAGCTTAGGAGTCCTCCAAGAGACCCAGTACTTC. The whole variable domain, filled in from reference TRBV7-9 and TRBJ2-5, reads DTGVSQNPRHKITKRGQNVTFRCDPISEHNRLYWYRQTLGQGPEFLTYFQNEAQLEKSRLLSDRFSAERPKGSFSTLEIQRTEQGDSAMYLCASSLGVLQETQYFGPGTRLLVL.

This clonotype has a count of ten or more. This chain joins TRBV6-1 and TRBJ1-2, with D hard to call. CDR3 length equals 11 residues. Deletions cut 1 base from V and 7 bases from J, with 4 bases between. Germline loops: CDR1 MNHNS, CDR2 SASEGT. The CDR3 sequence: CASSEGVGYTF. DNA for the CDR3: TGTGCCAGCAGTGAAGGGGTTGGCTACACCTTC.

This clonotype was seen repeatedly, ten times or more. This chain joins TRBV19 and TRBJ1-5; no reliable D call. V gave up 7 bases and J gave up 2 bases, with 15 bases separating them. The CDR3 has 15 amino acids. Germline V gives CDR1 LNHDA, CDR2 SQIVND (reference sequence). DNA of the CDR3: TGTGCCAGTAAGAACAGAGAAAGGGGCAATCAGCCCCAGCATTTT. This translates into CASKNRERGNQPQHF.

The chain carries TRBV6-1 and TRBJ2-1, with 12 nucleotides matching TRBD2. This CDR3 has 15 amino acids. J was trimmed by 6 bases and V by 6 bases; bases with no gene match: 6. Per germline, CDR1 MNHNS and CDR2 SASEGT. The CDR3 loop is CASSLSSGRVNEQFF. The DNA of the CDR3 is TGTGCCAGCAGCCTTTCTAGCGGGAGGGTCAATGAGCAGTTCTTC.

The rearrangement joins TRBV5-1 to TRBJ2-7; 8 positions match TRBD1. The CDR3 spans 16 residues. After removal of 0 bases from V and 0 bases from J, the junction contained 5 bases not matched to a gene. In germline, CDR1 is SGHRS, CDR2 YFSETQ. Written as DNA, the CDR3 is TGCGCCAGCAGCTTGGAAGGACAGGGCAGCTCCTACGAGCAGTACTTC. This encodes CASSLEGQGSSYEQYF.

Notes on this clonotype: A junction end diverges from the germline sequence, so it may reflect a read error. The chain uses TRBV25-1 and TRBJ2-2, with D perhaps TRBD2 (5 bases). Germline V gene lookup returns CDR1 MGHDK and CDR2 SYGVNS. CDR3 length equals 13 residues. The CDR3 coding sequence is TGTGCCAGCAGTGGGACCAACACCGGGGAGCTGTCTTTT. Amino acid sequence: CASSGTNTGELSF.

This clonotype was counted only a few times. The CDR3 is CASSSIGGGRSYEQYF. In DNA, the CDR3 is TGTGCCAGCAGCTCTATAGGGGGAGGTCGATCCTACGAGCAGTACTTC. V is TRBV27 and J is TRBJ2-7, with D tentatively TRBD1 or TRBD2 (6 bases each). There are 16 residues in the CDR3. Germline CDR1 is MNHEY and CDR2 is SMNVEV (reference sequence). The ends were cut back, 6 bases at V and 1 base at J, with 19 bases in the middle.

In this sample, this clonotype turned up a few times. This could be a read error, since a much larger clone is one nucleotide away. J is TRBJ2-5 and V is TRBV11-2; possibly TRBD2 for D (6 bases). V dropped 6 bases and J dropped 9 bases, with 23 bases sitting between them. CDR1 SGHAT and CDR2 FQNNGV come from the germline V gene. The CDR3 loop spans 15 amino acids. The DNA for the CDR3 is TGTGCCAGCAGTCGAAGGGGACTCCCTCCTGAGGCCCAGTACTTC. Translated: CASSRRGLPPEAQYF.

This clonotype was detected ten times or more. This chain links TRBV5-1 with TRBJ1-1, with D maybe TRBD1 (5 bases). Trimming left V 4 bases short and J 1 base short, with 14 bases between. This CDR3 is 15 amino acids long. Germline CDR1 and CDR2: SGHRS and YFSETQ. CDR3 protein: CASSPTDPTNTEAFF. The CDR3 DNA sequence: TGCGCCAGCAGCCCGACAGATCCGACGAACACTGAAGCTTTCTTT.

This clonotype came up a few times. Sequence at one end of the junction differs from germline and may be a read error. The rearrangement links TRBV29-1 to TRBJ1-1, with D tentatively TRBD1 (6 bases). The CDR3 spans 15 residues. Germline CDR1 reads SQVTM; CDR2 reads ANQGSEA. The CDR3 DNA sequence: TGCAGCGTGGAAGGGGACACGGGTTTTCGGGCTGAAGCTTTCTTT. Amino acids: CSVEGDTGFRAEAFF.

This clonotype was seen at least ten times. The chain combines TRBV6-2 or TRBV6-3 with TRBJ2-5; 12 positions match TRBD2. The CDR3 runs to 17 residues. Trimming took 2 bases from V and 5 from J; bases not matched to a gene: 9. Germline CDR1 is MNHEY and CDR2 is SVGEGT. CDR3: CASSYSRLAGDPETQYF. CDR3 nucleotides: TGTGCCAGCAGTTACAGTCGACTAGCGGGGGACCCGGAGACCCAGTACTTC.

This clonotype has a count of ten or more. The chain is built from TRBV7-2 and TRBJ1-4, with a possible D match to TRBD1 (6 bases). Trimming stripped 1 base from V and 4 bases from J, with 13 bases between. The CDR3 runs to 16 residues. Germline V gives CDR1 SGHTA, CDR2 FQGNSA. CDR3 protein: CASSLGQAGVNEKLFF. For the CDR3, the DNA is TGTGCCAGCAGCTTAGGTCAGGCAGGGGTTAATGAAAAACTGTTTTTT.

Many counts were recorded for this clonotype. The chain links TRBV12-3 or TRBV12-4 to TRBJ1-5; D is undetermined. V was pared by 8 bases and J by 2 bases, with 13 bases between. The CDR3 extends over 14 amino acids. Here the CDR3 reads CASSRALGNQPQHF. The DNA of the CDR3 is TGTGCCAGCTCCCGGGCCTTAGGCAATCAGCCCCAGCATTTT.

This clonotype was counted between two and nine times. The V gene is TRBV30, the J gene TRBJ2-6; TRBD1 might be the D (6 bases). Germline CDR1 GTSNPN, CDR2 SVGIG (reference sequence). V lost 8 bases and J 1 base, leaving 12 bases between the germline ends. This CDR3 region has 14 residues. CDR3 DNA sequence: TGTGCCGGCCTACAGGGTTCTGGGGCCAACGTCCTGACTTTC. It yields the protein CAGLQGSGANVLTF.

This clonotype has at least ten counts. The chain is built from TRBV28 and TRBJ2-2; 10 bases agree with TRBD2. This CDR3 has 15 residues. The germline V gene has CDR1 MDHEN and CDR2 SYDVKM. V gave up 7 bases and J gave up 11 bases; unmatched junction bases: 13. The CDR3 nucleotides read TGTGCCAGCACGTACGGGACTAGCGCTTCGGGAGAGCTGTTTTTT. Its translation: CASTYGTSASGELFF.

This chain connects TRBV30 to TRBJ1-6; 7 nucleotides match TRBD1. The V segment lost 2 bases and the J segment 3 bases; nucleotides outside the gene matches: 10. This CDR3 contains 17 residues. Germline CDR1 GTSNPN, CDR2 SVGIG (reference sequence). CDR3 protein: CAWSPGSGGHYNSPLHF. CDR3 DNA sequence: TGTGCCTGGAGTCCCGGTTCAGGGGGACACTATAATTCACCCCTCCACTTT. The whole variable domain, filled in from reference TRBV30 and TRBJ1-6, reads SQTIHQWPATLVQPVGSPLSLECTVEGTSNPNLYWYRQAAGRGLQLLFYSVGIGQISSEVPQNLSASRPQDRQFILSSKKLLLSDSGFYLCAWSPGSGGHYNSPLHFGNGTRLTVT.

This clonotype was observed a handful of times. This chain connects TRBV18 to TRBJ2-7, with D perhaps TRBD2 (5 bases). The V gene lost 3 bases and the J gene lost 6 bases, with 12 bases spanning the gap. CDR1 KGHSH and CDR2 LQKENI come from the germline V gene. The CDR3 runs to 13 residues. The CDR3: CASSPVGAFEQYF. In DNA form, the CDR3 reads TGTGCCAGCTCACCGGTGGGAGCATTCGAGCAGTACTTC. The full variable domain, with the rest looked up from reference TRBV18 and TRBJ2-7, is NAGVMQNPRHLVRRRGQEARLRCSPMKGHSHVYWYRQLPEEGLKFMVYLQKENIIDESGMPKERFSAEFPKEGPSILRIQQVVRGDSAAYFCASSPVGAFEQYFGPGTRLTVT.

This clonotype was seen ten or more times. J is TRBJ2-7 and V is TRBV7-2, with D unresolved. There are 13 residues in the CDR3. Germline-derived CDR1 and CDR2 are SGHTA and FQGNSA. The V and J ends lost 3 bases and 2 bases respectively, with 8 bases between them. For the CDR3, the DNA is TGTGCCAGCAGCTTTTCAGATACCTACGAGCAGTACTTC. This translates into CASSFSDTYEQYF.

This clonotype was counted many times. Here the CDR3 DNA reads TGCAGCGTCCCGGACAATTCGAACACCGGGGAGCTGTTTTTT. Encoded protein: CSVPDNSNTGELFF. The V gene is TRBV29-1, the J gene TRBJ2-2; a weak D match, TRBD1 (5 bases). CDR1 is SQVTM, CDR2 ANQGSEA, per germline. Trimming took off 6 bases at V and 0 bases at J, with 11 bases between the two ends. The CDR3 is made up of 14 amino acids.

This clonotype was detected ten times or more. V is TRBV29-1 and J is TRBJ1-1; D remains unclear. The CDR3 length is 13 residues. Germline V lookup: CDR1 SQVTM, CDR2 ANQGSEA. Deletions cut 5 bases from V and 1 base from J, with 11 bases between. In nucleotides, the CDR3 is TGCAGCGTTTCCGGGAACGGGAACACTGAAGCTTTCTTT. Residues: CSVSGNGNTEAFF.

To note about this clonotype: A much larger clone differs by one base, so this may be a read error. The genes are TRBV18 and TRBJ1-1; D call uncertain. Germline V gene data show CDR1 as KGHSH and CDR2 as LQKENI. CDR3 length: 12 amino acids. The CDR3: CASSPYGSEALF. Written as DNA, the CDR3 is TGTGCCAGCTCACCATATGGGAGTGAAGCTCTCTTT.

This clonotype was detected ten times or more. The genes are TRBV12-3 or TRBV12-4 and TRBJ1-1; D is uncertain. V was clipped by 8 bases and J by 5 bases, with 15 bases between them. The CDR3 covers 13 residues. The CDR3, as DNA: TGTGCCAGCGGAACCCGCGCGGGGACTGAAGCTTTCTTT. Protein: CASGTRAGTEAFF.

A word on this clonotype: This may stem from a read error, because a much larger clone lies one nucleotide away. V gene TRBV20-1 combines with J gene TRBJ2-7; D is perhaps TRBD2 (6 bases). V lost 1 base to trimming and J lost 3 bases, with 7 bases between them. The CDR3 consists of 12 residues. The germline V gene has CDR1 DFQATT and CDR2 SNEGSKA (reference sequence). Here the CDR3 reads CSARGGGYEQYF. CDR3 coding DNA: TGCAGTGCTAGAGGGGGAGGCTACGAGCAGTACTTC.

This clonotype appeared a few times. CDR3 coding DNA: TGTGCCAGCAGCGTCACCCAGGGTTGGTACGAGCAGTACTTC. Its translation is CASSVTQGWYEQYF. The rearrangement joins TRBV9 to TRBJ2-7, with D possibly being TRBD1 (5 bases). Trimming cost V 2 bases and J 4 bases, with 13 bases left between them. Per germline, CDR1 SGDLS and CDR2 YYNGEE. The CDR3 has 14 amino acids.

This clonotype occurred many times. V gene TRBV25-1 combines with J gene TRBJ2-7; 11 nucleotides line up with TRBD1. The germline V gene has CDR1 MGHDK and CDR2 SYGVNS. CDR3 size: 15 residues. The trim removed 4 bases at V and 5 bases at J, leaving 7 bases unmatched. The CDR3 region has the DNA TGTGCCAGCAGTGGCTTGGGGACAGGGGGACACGAGCAGTACTTC. It specifies CASSGLGTGGHEQYF.

This clonotype was seen more than once but under ten times. The V gene is TRBV29-1, the J gene TRBJ2-1; TRBD1 matches at 7 bases. Germline values: CDR1 SQVTM, CDR2 ANQGSEA. This CDR3 has 14 amino acids. The V segment lost 6 bases and the J segment 0 bases; nucleotides outside the gene matches: 5. For the CDR3, the DNA is TGCAGCGTCGTCAGACAGGGCTCCTACAATGAGCAGTTCTTC. Translating it yields CSVVRQGSYNEQFF.

This sequence joins TRBV6-2 or TRBV6-3 and TRBJ2-7; D is possibly TRBD2 (5 bases). V was trimmed by 3 bases and J by 0 bases, leaving 12 bases between them. CDR1 and CDR2 (germline): MNHEY, SVGEGT. The CDR3 totals 15 residues. DNA for the CDR3: TGTGCCAGCAGTTATGAAAGCCGGGGCTCCTACGAGCAGTACTTC. This codes for CASSYESRGSYEQYF.

About this clonotype itself: This clone may be a read error of a much larger clone one base away. The chain has TRBV11-2 and TRBJ2-7; possibly TRBD2 for D (6 bases). CDR3 length: 15 residues. CDR1 and CDR2 from the germline V gene are SGHAT and FQNNGV. CDR3 protein: CASSSLRERHYEQCF. CDR3 nucleotides: TGTGCCAGCAGCTCCCTCCGGGAGCGTCACTACGAGCAGTGCTTC.

The chain recombines TRBV27 with TRBJ1-1; TRBD1 might be the D (6 bases). Germline V gene data show CDR1 as MNHEY and CDR2 as SMNVEV (reference sequence). V lost 6 bases and J 4 bases, leaving 18 bases between the germline ends. This CDR3 spans 15 amino acids. The CDR3 here is CASRIGGGRGTEAFF. In DNA form, the CDR3 reads TGTGCCAGCAGGATCGGCGGGGGCCGGGGCACTGAAGCTTTCTTT.